The 5 T cell receptor beta chains presented below share a single source sample, sequenced in a study of neoadjuvant nivolumab and ipilimumab in lung cancer. TCRdb's table, derived via immunoSEQ multiplex PCR, lists solely in-frame clones and lacks some. The table shows 8,500 to 10,000 clones, with approximately 77% occurring only once. Sequencing used tumor tissue, obtained after neoadjuvant nivolumab, alone or with ipilimumab, at or shortly before surgery. These receptors were obtained from an adult with non-small cell lung cancer. Some clones in this sample may be carry-over from other donors' samples.

V and J are TRBV5-4 and TRBJ2-5; the match to TRBD1 covers 11 bases. This CDR3 spans 12 amino acids. Germline lookup yields CDR1 SGHNT and CDR2 YYREEE (reference sequence). V dropped 10 bases and J dropped 5; count of bases not matched to a gene: 4. In nucleotides, the CDR3 is TGTGCCGGACAGGGGGCAGGGGAGACCCAGTACTTC. Its translation is CAGQGAGETQYF.

V is TRBV7-2 and J is TRBJ2-7; 8 bases map to TRBD2. The CDR3 length is 17 residues. Germline CDR1 and CDR2: SGHTA and FQGNSA. Trimming removed 5 bases from V and 0 bases from J; junction bases left unmatched: 12. DNA of the CDR3: TGTGCCAGCAGCCCGGCAAGGGGGAGCGGGAGCTCCTACGAGCAGTACTTC. The encoded protein is CASSPARGSGSSYEQYF.

The rearrangement uses TRBV5-4 and TRBJ1-2; D is unresolved. The CDR3 has 13 amino acids. Germline V gives CDR1 SGHNT, CDR2 YYREEE (reference sequence). V gave up 4 bases and J gave up 5 bases, with 12 bases separating them. The CDR3, as DNA: TGTGCCAGCAGCACGGACGGTGCGTATGGCTACACCTTC. Translation gives CASSTDGAYGYTF. The variable domain in full, with the rest retrieved from reference TRBV5-4 and TRBJ1-2, is ETGVTQSPTHLIKTRGQQVTLRCSSQSGHNTVSWYQQALGQGPQFIFQYYREEENGRGNFPPRFSGLQFPNYSSELNVNALELDDSALYLCASSTDGAYGYTFGSGTRLTVV.

The chain employs TRBV6-1 and TRBJ2-7; D is ambiguous. Germline values: CDR1 MNHNS, CDR2 SASEGT. Trimming left V 8 bases short and J 2 bases short, with 7 bases between. CDR3 length: 11 amino acids. CDR3 nucleotide sequence: TGTGCCAGCCGCCTGACCTACGAGCAGTACTTC. This codes for CASRLTYEQYF.

The rearrangement joins TRBV18 to TRBJ1-1; D not certain. The V gene's germline CDR1 is KGHSH and CDR2 LQKENI. The CDR3 length is 15 residues. Trimming stripped 3 bases from V and 14 bases from J, with 25 bases between. CDR3 nucleotide sequence: TGTGCCAGCTCACCTGGGTTGGGCAGAACCGAACAATCCTTCTTT. Translation: CASSPGLGRTEQSFF.